Listed here are 30 T cell receptor beta chains from one sample, sequenced in a study of patients and donors after allogeneic stem cell transplantation. TCRdb reprocessed the RT-PCR reads with MiXCR, giving one entry per CDR3 protein. The sample contains about 74,000 distinct CDR3 sequences, roughly 29% of which appear only once. The source material was blood, either unsorted or a sorted T cell fraction (not recorded which). Source of these receptors: a human donor who was either an allogeneic HSCT recipient or a stem cell or donor lymphocyte infusion donor (not recorded which). It is not recorded whose cells these are; they may come from a transplant donor.

This clonotype was picked up a small number of times. The chain is built from TRBV7-2 and TRBJ1-5; D not resolved. The V end was cut by 5 bases, the J end by 3 bases, with 11 bases between. This CDR3 contains 14 residues. Per germline, CDR1 SGHTA and CDR2 FQGNSA. In nucleotides, the CDR3 is TGTGCCAGCAGCCCGGAGGGATACAATCAGCCCCAGCATTTT. It is translated as CASSPEGYNQPQHF.

In this sample, this clonotype turned up a few times. The V call is TRBV20-1, the J call TRBJ1-3; D is uncertain. Germline loops: CDR1 DFQATT, CDR2 SNEGSKA (reference sequence). There are 14 residues in the CDR3. V shed 5 bases and J shed 0 bases, with 11 bases lying between them. The DNA for the CDR3 is TGCAGTGCTCTTGACGCAGGCTCTGGAAACACCATATATTTT. It translates to CSALDAGSGNTIYF.

In its sample, this clonotype was seen many times. The rearrangement uses TRBV7-2 and TRBJ1-2; D is unresolved. The CDR3 is made up of 16 amino acids. Between the trimmed V and J ends, which lost 4 bases and 4 bases, there was a span of 19 bases. The germline V gene has CDR1 SGHTA and CDR2 FQGNSA. The CDR3 reads CASSSPLPDETYGYTF. CDR3 in DNA: TGTGCCAGCAGCTCCCCCTTACCGGACGAAACCTATGGCTACACCTTC.

Remarks on this clonotype: One junction end disagrees with the germline gene, perhaps due to a read error. The chain couples TRBV7-9 to TRBJ2-1, with TRBD2 identical over 9 bases. CDR3 length equals 17 residues. The V gene's germline CDR1 is SEHNR and CDR2 FQNEAQ (reference sequence). The CDR3 protein is CDSSHSGLSGGYNEQFF. The DNA of the CDR3 is TGTGACAGCAGCCATAGTGGCCTTAGCGGGGGATACAATGAGCAGTTCTTC.

V usage is TRBV29-1 and J usage is TRBJ2-3; a possible D gene is TRBD2 (5 bases). Per the germline V gene, CDR1 is SQVTM and CDR2 is ANQGSEA. The CDR3 has 11 amino acids. The V gene lost 5 bases and the J gene lost 3 bases, with 6 bases spanning the gap. DNA of the CDR3: TGCAGCGTTACGGGGACAGATACGCAGTATTTT. Its translation is CSVTGTDTQYF.

In its sample, this clonotype was seen a few times. The chain couples TRBV20-1 to TRBJ1-5; TRBD1 might be the D (5 bases). Germline V gives CDR1 DFQATT, CDR2 SNEGSKA (reference sequence). Trimming took 3 bases from V and 7 from J, leaving 16 bases between them. This CDR3 has 14 residues. The CDR3 DNA sequence: TGCAGTGCTAGGGGGGATACAGGAGGGCAGCCCCAGCATTTT. Translation: CSARGDTGGQPQHF.

The chain combines TRBV20-1 with TRBJ1-2; the D gene is possibly TRBD1 (5 bases). The CDR3 loop spans 14 amino acids. V was pared by 5 bases and J by 6 bases, with 19 bases between. Germline V gene data show CDR1 as DFQATT and CDR2 as SNEGSKA (reference sequence). CDR3 in amino acids: CSAEPYLGDHGYTF. The CDR3 coding sequence is TGCAGTGCTGAACCTTACCTGGGGGACCATGGCTACACCTTC.

This clonotype was observed many times. This chain links TRBV12-3 or TRBV12-4 with TRBJ1-6, with 8 bases matching TRBD1. The CDR3 has 13 amino acids. Germline trimming cut 6 bases from V and 9 bases from J; bases unmatched to any gene: 4. CDR3 residues: CASSQGAGSPLHF. As DNA, the CDR3 is TGTGCCAGCAGCCAGGGGGCAGGTTCACCCCTCCACTTT.

The chain couples TRBV24-1 to TRBJ2-2; 10 nucleotides align to TRBD2. This CDR3 spans 15 amino acids. Trimming removed 3 bases from V and 6 bases from J; junction bases left unmatched: 3. Looked up from germline, CDR1 is KGHDR and CDR2 is SFDVKD. The CDR3 region is CATSDGLAAPGELFF. The CDR3 DNA is TGTGCCACCAGTGATGGACTAGCGGCGCCCGGGGAGCTGTTTTTT.

In its sample, this clonotype was seen a few times. The rearrangement links TRBV6-6 to TRBJ2-7; 9 nucleotides line up with TRBD1. CDR1 MNHNY and CDR2 SVGAGI come from the germline V gene (reference sequence). The trim removed 5 bases at V and 9 bases at J, leaving 5 bases unmatched. This CDR3 is built from 12 residues. Here the CDR3 reads CASSDDRGVQYF. DNA of the CDR3: TGTGCCAGCAGTGACGACAGGGGGGTGCAGTACTTC.

This chain links TRBV4-3 with TRBJ2-2; D is undetermined. Germline values: CDR1 LGHNA, CDR2 YSLEER. The CDR3 length is 15 residues. Trimming stripped 4 bases from V and 1 base from J, with 10 bases between. The chain's CDR3 is CASSPSIWNTGELFF. CDR3 nucleotide sequence: TGCGCCAGCAGCCCCTCCATCTGGAACACCGGGGAGCTGTTTTTT.

This clonotype was found a few times. The chain is built from TRBV5-1 and TRBJ1-1, with 7 bases aligning to TRBD1. The CDR3 spans 14 residues. CDR1 and CDR2 (germline): SGHRS, YFSETQ. Unmatched junction bases numbered 6, after V lost 2 bases and J lost 5 bases. The CDR3 DNA is TGCGCCAGCAGCTTTTGGACAGGAGATACTGAAGCTTTCTTT. The encoded protein is CASSFWTGDTEAFF.

The chain carries TRBV12-3 or TRBV12-4 and TRBJ1-5, with D hard to call. The V gene lost 6 bases and the J gene lost 6 bases, with 18 bases spanning the gap. The length of the CDR3 is 15 residues. The DNA of the CDR3 is TGTGCCAGCAGCCCACCCGCAGGTATGGGTCAGCCCCAGCATTTT. This codes for CASSPPAGMGQPQHF.

This chain links TRBV9 with TRBJ2-1, with 8 bases that match TRBD2. Germline loops: CDR1 SGDLS, CDR2 YYNGEE. After removal of 3 bases from V and 0 bases from J, the junction contained 11 bases not matched to a gene. This CDR3 comprises 18 residues. CDR3 residues: CASSAPLTSGSSYNEQFF. CDR3 nucleotides: TGTGCCAGCAGCGCTCCTCTAACTAGCGGTAGCTCCTACAATGAGCAGTTCTTC.

The chain uses TRBV20-1 and TRBJ2-2, with D uncertain. V was cut by 3 bases and J by 4 bases, with 6 bases left in between. This CDR3 is built from 12 residues. Germline V gene lookup returns CDR1 DFQATT and CDR2 SNEGSKA (reference sequence). CDR3 nucleotides: TGCAGTGCTAGGCTGGGCACCGGGGAGCTGTTTTTT. This translates into CSARLGTGELFF.

In its sample, this clonotype was seen many times. The chain has TRBV12-3 or TRBV12-4 and TRBJ1-4, with 7 nucleotides matching TRBD1. The CDR3 has 14 amino acids. J lost 7 bases, V lost 6 bases, and 8 bases had no gene match. CDR3 loop: CASREQGSPEKLFF. CDR3 DNA sequence: TGTGCCAGCAGAGAACAGGGGTCTCCTGAAAAACTGTTTTTT.

This clonotype occurred a few times. V and J are TRBV7-9 and TRBJ1-1; tentative D call: TRBD1 (5 bases). V dropped 3 bases and J dropped 1 base, with 12 bases sitting between them. There are 15 residues in the CDR3. The germline gives CDR1 SEHNR, CDR2 FQNEAQ (reference sequence). CDR3 coding DNA: TGTGCCAGCAGCTTTATAAAGGGGAGGAACACTGAAGCTTTCTTT. It yields the protein CASSFIKGRNTEAFF.

The chain joins TRBV30 to TRBJ2-1; D ambiguous. The V gene lost 2 bases and the J gene lost 0 bases, with 8 bases spanning the gap. CDR1 is GTSNPN, CDR2 SVGIG, per germline (reference sequence). This CDR3 has 14 residues. The CDR3 loop reads CAWSIMSSYNEQFF. The CDR3 coding sequence is TGTGCCTGGAGTATTATGAGCTCCTACAATGAGCAGTTCTTC.

This clonotype was detected ten times or more. The chain recombines TRBV12-3 or TRBV12-4 with TRBJ1-5, with D possibly matching TRBD1 (6 bases). CDR3 length: 16 residues. V dropped 5 bases and J dropped 0 bases, with 14 bases sitting between them. The CDR3 sequence is CASSMPGTPSNQPQHF. DNA for the CDR3: TGTGCCAGCAGTATGCCCGGGACACCTAGCAATCAGCCCCAGCATTTT.

The chain combines TRBV27 with TRBJ2-2; D remains unclear. This CDR3 has 11 residues. Per the germline V gene, CDR1 is MNHEY and CDR2 is SMNVEV (reference sequence). Deletions cut 8 bases from V and 5 bases from J, with 6 bases between. The CDR3 here is CASGRTGELFF. The DNA of the CDR3 is TGTGCCAGCGGAAGGACCGGGGAGCTGTTTTTT.

The chain carries TRBV10-3 and TRBJ2-3; the D is unclear. CDR1 ENHRY and CDR2 SYGVKD come from the germline V gene. This CDR3 is built from 14 residues. The V gene lost 0 bases and the J gene lost 4 bases, with 8 bases spanning the gap. This chain's CDR3 is CAISESNSPDTQYF. The CDR3 nucleotides read TGTGCCATCAGTGAGTCGAATTCGCCAGATACGCAGTATTTT.

The chain combines TRBV10-3 with TRBJ2-5; D is uncertain. With 4 bases removed from V and 1 base from J, the gap between germline ends came to 7 bases. The germline gives CDR1 ENHRY, CDR2 SYGVKD. The CDR3 consists of 13 residues. In nucleotides, the CDR3 is TGTGCCATCAGTGTTGACGGCCAAGAGACCCAGTACTTC. Translating gives CAISVDGQETQYF.

The genes are TRBV5-6 and TRBJ1-3, with D uncertain. V was cut by 5 bases and J by 0 bases, with 12 bases left in between. CDR1 SGHDT and CDR2 YYEEEE come from the germline V gene. This CDR3 is 15 amino acids long. The CDR3 reads CASSWEVGSGNTIYF. CDR3 in DNA: TGTGCCAGCAGTTGGGAGGTCGGCTCTGGAAACACCATATATTTT.

This clonotype has at least ten counts. This chain uses TRBV12-3 or TRBV12-4 with TRBJ1-1; D gene ambiguous. This CDR3 comprises 14 residues. V was pared by 4 bases and J by 5 bases, with 14 bases between. CDR3 protein: CASSSPTRRTEAFF. The DNA for the CDR3 is TGTGCCAGCAGTTCCCCTACCCGGCGGACTGAAGCTTTCTTT.

The chain employs TRBV20-1 and TRBJ1-3; no clear D gene. Germline CDR1 is DFQATT and CDR2 is SNEGSKA (reference sequence). The germline V and J ends were trimmed by 0 bases and 3 bases, with 9 bases remaining between them. The CDR3 extends over 14 amino acids. The CDR3 region has the DNA TGCAGTGCTAGAGATGGCGTTTATGGAAACACCATATATTTT. Protein: CSARDGVYGNTIYF.

In this sample, this clonotype turned up a few times. The chain joins TRBV5-6 to TRBJ2-3, with no clear D. From germline, CDR1 is SGHDT and CDR2 YYEEEE. The V gene lost 0 bases and the J gene lost 6 bases, with 11 bases spanning the gap. This CDR3 has 14 amino acids. CDR3 DNA sequence: TGTGCCAGCAGCTTGGGCCCCTACGAGGATACGCAGTATTTT. Protein: CASSLGPYEDTQYF.

A few counts support this clonotype. The CDR3 spells CSARERGQPQHF. CDR3 sequence (DNA): TGCAGTGCTAGAGAAAGGGGTCAGCCCCAGCATTTT. This chain uses TRBV20-1 with TRBJ1-5; tentative D call: TRBD1 (5 bases). With 0 bases removed from V and 6 bases from J, the gap between germline ends came to 6 bases. CDR1 and CDR2 (germline): DFQATT, SNEGSKA (reference sequence). The CDR3 has 12 amino acids.

This clonotype has only a few counts. This chain links TRBV4-1 with TRBJ2-3; D perhaps matches TRBD2 (5 bases). Germline CDR1 and CDR2: MGHRA and YSYEKL. There are 14 residues in the CDR3. V was clipped by 3 bases and J by 6 bases, with 13 bases between them. For the CDR3, the DNA is TGCGCCAGCAGCCACCCGAGGAGGAACGATACGCAGTATTTT. This encodes CASSHPRRNDTQYF.

This clonotype was observed a single time. V is TRBV5-1 and J is TRBJ2-7; D possibly corresponds to TRBD1 (5 bases). The CDR3 runs 12 residues. V gave up 7 bases and J gave up 0 bases, with 8 bases separating them. CDR1 is SGHRS, CDR2 YFSETQ, per germline. CDR3 region: CASADSSYEQYF. The CDR3 nucleotides read TGCGCCAGCGCCGACAGCTCCTACGAGCAGTACTTC. The whole variable domain, filled in from reference TRBV5-1 and TRBJ2-7, reads KAGVTQTPRYLIKTRGQQVTLSCSPISGHRSVSWYQQTPGQGLQFLFEYFSETQRNKGNFPGRFSGRQFSNSRSEMNVSTLELGDSALYLCASADSSYEQYFGPGTRLTVT.

The chain carries TRBV7-8 and TRBJ1-6, with unresolved D. The V gene lost 2 bases and the J gene lost 5 bases, with 7 bases spanning the gap. In germline, CDR1 is SGHVS, CDR2 FQNEAQ. The CDR3 is 14 residues long. The DNA for the CDR3 is TGTGCCAGCAGCTTATCACAGAATAATTCACCCCTCCACTTT. Protein sequence: CASSLSQNNSPLHF.